The rows below give T cell receptor beta chains drawn from one sample of a study of cytomegalovirus exposure and HLA in healthy donors. Assay used: immunoSEQ multiplex PCR; TCRdb lists only in-frame clones, some missing. Of about 120,000 clones in the sample, around 76% were seen once. The sample was PBMCs. All receptors derive from a man aged 60 to 69 in good health and CMV-seropositive. Each CDR3 is given with its conserved first and last residue. Each record gives: CDR3 protein, CDR3 DNA, D gene, V gene, clone size, J gene. A D gene is named only where the DNA matches it firmly. Some rows mark clone size as missing; the rest say once, few, many or name a class of expanded clone.

cdr3_aa: CASSLAGRDRGENTGELFF
cdr3_nt: TGTGCCAGCAGCTTGGCCGGCAGGGACAGGGGAGAGAACACCGGGGAGCTGTTTTTT
d_call: TRBD1
v_call: TRBV5-4
clone_size: NA
j_call: TRBJ2-2

cdr3_aa: CASSLESGTGVHEQYF
cdr3_nt: TGTGCCAGCAGCTTAGAGTCCGGGACAGGGGTGCATGAGCAGTACTTC
d_call: TRBD1
v_call: TRBV7-9
clone_size: NA
j_call: TRBJ2-7

cdr3_aa: CASSERIARRAPNEKLFF
cdr3_nt: TGTGCCAGCAGTGAAAGGATTGCCAGGAGGGCCCCCAATGAAAAACTGTTTTTT
d_call: NA
v_call: TRBV6-1
clone_size: few
j_call: TRBJ1-4

cdr3_aa: CASSATGQPYEQYF
cdr3_nt: TGTGCCAGCAGTGCTACGGGACAGCCCTACGAGCAGTACTTC
d_call: TRBD1
v_call: TRBV2
clone_size: NA
j_call: TRBJ2-7

cdr3_aa: CASSETTSFQAKNIQYF
cdr3_nt: TGTGCCAGCAGCGAAACAACCAGTTTTCAAGCCAAAAACATTCAGTACTTC
d_call: NA
v_call: TRBV9
clone_size: few
j_call: TRBJ2-4

cdr3_aa: CASRGAGENNEQFF
cdr3_nt: TGCGCCAGCAGGGGCGCGGGGGAGAACAATGAGCAGTTCTTC
d_call: TRBD2
v_call: TRBV5-1
clone_size: NA
j_call: TRBJ2-1

cdr3_aa: CASSPRAQGWETQYF
cdr3_nt: TGTGCCAGCAGCCCCAGAGCACAGGGTTGGGAGACCCAGTACTTC
d_call: NA
v_call: TRBV7-2
clone_size: few
j_call: TRBJ2-5

cdr3_aa: CASSQQGKNTEAFF
cdr3_nt: TGTGCCAGCTCACAACAGGGGAAGAACACTGAAGCTTTCTTT
d_call: TRBD1
v_call: TRBV18
clone_size: NA
j_call: TRBJ1-1

cdr3_aa: CASSLLSEDTQYF
cdr3_nt: TGTGCCAGCAGCTTGCTAAGCGAGGATACGCAGTATTTT
d_call: NA
v_call: TRBV5-4
clone_size: few
j_call: TRBJ2-3

cdr3_aa: CANPRDTDTEAFF
cdr3_nt: TGTGCCAACCCCCGGGACACCGACACTGAAGCTTTCTTT
d_call: NA
v_call: TRBV2
clone_size: few
j_call: TRBJ1-1

cdr3_aa: CASSEEGPFYEQYF
cdr3_nt: TGTGCCAGCAGTGAGGAGGGCCCTTTTTACGAGCAGTACTTC
d_call: NA
v_call: TRBV2
clone_size: NA
j_call: TRBJ2-7

cdr3_aa: CASSPPGTGGSGEQYF
cdr3_nt: TGTGCCAGCAGCCCTCCCGGGACAGGGGGCTCTGGCGAGCAGTACTTC
d_call: TRBD1
v_call: TRBV11-2
clone_size: NA
j_call: TRBJ2-7

cdr3_aa: CASSRGQGDNEQFF
cdr3_nt: TGCGCCAGCAGCCGTGGACAGGGAGACAATGAGCAGTTCTTC
d_call: TRBD1
v_call: TRBV5-1
clone_size: NA
j_call: TRBJ2-1

cdr3_aa: CASSSRLRGSQPQHF
cdr3_nt: TGTGCCAGCAGCTCGCGCCTCCGGGGAAGTCAGCCCCAGCATTTT
d_call: NA
v_call: TRBV11-2
clone_size: NA
j_call: TRBJ1-5

cdr3_aa: CAVRGQGAVNTEAFF
cdr3_nt: TGTGCCGTGCGGGGGCAGGGGGCGGTGAACACTGAAGCTTTCTTT
d_call: TRBD1
v_call: TRBV19
clone_size: NA
j_call: TRBJ1-1

cdr3_aa: CSVEDSRQENTEAFF
cdr3_nt: TGCAGCGTTGAAGATTCCAGGCAAGAGAACACTGAAGCTTTCTTT
d_call: NA
v_call: TRBV29-1
clone_size: NA
j_call: TRBJ1-1

cdr3_aa: CASSQRASGLYEQYF
cdr3_nt: TGTGCCAGCAGCCAGCGAGCTAGCGGACTATACGAGCAGTACTTC
d_call: TRBD2
v_call: TRBV5-4
clone_size: NA
j_call: TRBJ2-7

cdr3_aa: CASSRGQTTSTDTQYF
cdr3_nt: TGTGCCAGCAGCCGGGGACAGACGACTAGCACAGATACGCAGTATTTT
d_call: TRBD1
v_call: TRBV6-6
clone_size: NA
j_call: TRBJ2-3

cdr3_aa: CASSLGAGGNTEAFF
cdr3_nt: TGCGCCAGCAGCTTGGGGGCGGGGGGGAACACTGAAGCTTTCTTT
d_call: NA
v_call: TRBV5-1
clone_size: NA
j_call: TRBJ1-1

cdr3_aa: CASSIRGTIPNTGELFF
cdr3_nt: TGTGCCAGTAGTATCCGTGGGACTATACCGAACACCGGGGAGCTGTTTTTT
d_call: TRBD2
v_call: TRBV19
clone_size: once
j_call: TRBJ2-2

cdr3_aa: CASSQFSASGGRVSYNEQFF
cdr3_nt: TGCGCCAGCAGCCAATTTTCGGCTAGCGGGGGGAGGGTGTCCTACAATGAGCAGTTCTTC
d_call: TRBD2
v_call: TRBV4-1
clone_size: NA
j_call: TRBJ2-1

cdr3_aa: CASSSRGDSYEQYF
cdr3_nt: TGTGCCAGCAGCTCCAGGGGGGACTCCTACGAGCAGTACTTC
d_call: NA
v_call: TRBV11-3
clone_size: once
j_call: TRBJ2-7

cdr3_aa: CASSQGWGGTDEQYF
cdr3_nt: TGCGCCAGCAGCCAAGGGTGGGGGGGGACCGACGAGCAGTACTTC
d_call: TRBD2
v_call: TRBV4-1
clone_size: NA
j_call: TRBJ2-7

cdr3_aa: CASGPLMTGELFF
cdr3_nt: TGTGCTAGTGGTCCCCTTATGACCGGGGAGCTGTTTTTT
d_call: NA
v_call: TRBV12-5
clone_size: few
j_call: TRBJ2-2

cdr3_aa: CASSDPFFYEQYF
cdr3_nt: TGTGCCAGCAGTGATCCCTTCTTCTACGAGCAGTACTTC
d_call: NA
v_call: TRBV6-1
clone_size: NA
j_call: TRBJ2-7

cdr3_aa: CASSLAQGDGEAFF
cdr3_nt: TGTGCCAGCAGCTTGGCCCAGGGGGACGGCGAAGCTTTCTTT
d_call: TRBD1
v_call: TRBV5-6
clone_size: NA
j_call: TRBJ1-1